This passage covers 10 T cell receptor beta chains from one sample sequenced in a study of metastatic and nonmetastatic thyroid tumors. TCRdb reprocessed the PCR reads using MiXCR. The sample lists approximately 41,000 clones; 25% to 30% were seen once. Patients underwent thyroid surgery, and none had received any treatment before it. The sequenced sample was blood. Source of these receptors: a male donor with papillary thyroid cancer or a benign thyroid nodule (not recorded which). Some clones in this sample may be carry-over from other donors' samples.

This clone has a count of ten or more. At the DNA level, this CDR3 is encoded by other sequences in the same sample as well. The rearrangement joins TRBV19 to TRBJ2-5; TRBD2 is a possible D gene (6 bases). With 5 bases removed from V and 4 bases from J, the gap between germline ends came to 17 bases. The CDR3 totals 15 residues. CDR1 is LNHDA and CDR2 is SQIVND in the germline V gene (reference sequence). CDR3 protein: CASSPVHTGGETQYF. Here the CDR3 DNA reads TGTGCCAGTAGTCCGGTGCACACCGGGGGAGAGACCCAGTACTTC.

As regards this clone: This may stem from a read error, because a much larger clone lies one nucleotide away. This chain joins TRBV20-1 and TRBJ2-4; D gene unclear. From germline, CDR1 is DFQATT and CDR2 SNEGSKA (reference sequence). V was shortened by 4 bases and J by 9 bases, with 10 bases between the two germline ends. This CDR3 contains 11 residues. CDR3 amino acids: CSAKILSIQYF. In DNA form, the CDR3 reads TGCAGTGCTAAAATCTTGAGCATTCAGTACTTC.

This clone was observed a handful of times. This chain connects TRBV28 to TRBJ2-3; 7 bases line up with TRBD2. The germline gives CDR1 MDHEN, CDR2 SYDVKM. The CDR3 is 14 amino acids. Germline trimming cut 9 bases from V and 3 bases from J; bases unmatched to any gene: 9. The CDR3 spells CASSSGGNTDTQYF. CDR3 DNA: TGTGCCAGTTCTAGCGGAGGGAATACAGATACGCAGTATTTT.

This clone occurred many times. The rearrangement uses TRBV6-1 and TRBJ2-7; the match to TRBD2 covers 11 bases. The length of the CDR3 is 15 residues. Germline V gene sequence: CDR1 MNHNS, CDR2 SASEGT. V dropped 5 bases and J dropped 4; count of bases not matched to a gene: 7. DNA for the CDR3: TGTGCCAGCAGTCCCCTAGCGGGAGGCTCGTACGAGCAGTACTTC. This codes for CASSPLAGGSYEQYF.

This clone was found many times. This may be a read error: a much more frequent sequence differs by one nucleotide. The chain carries TRBV28 and TRBJ2-1; D call uncertain. Trimming removed 5 bases from V and 8 bases from J, with 7 bases in between. This CDR3 spans 11 amino acids. Germline CDR1 reads MDHEN; CDR2 reads SYDVKM. CDR3 sequence (DNA): TGTGCCAGCAGTATCAGGTATGAGCAGTTCTTC. Protein product: CASSIRYEQFF.

With respect to this clone: It is likely a read error, because the conserved phenylalanine at the end of the CDR3 is missing. The chain has TRBV12-5 and TRBJ1-2; D perhaps matches TRBD1 (5 bases). Germline V lookup: CDR1 LGHNT, CDR2 FRNRAP. The V end lost 0 bases, the J end lost 6 bases, and 11 bases lay between the germline ends. This CDR3 is 14 amino acids long. CDR3 amino acids: CASGLVAGTDGYTL. Written as DNA, the CDR3 is TGTGCTAGTGGTTTGGTTGCAGGGACGGATGGCTACACCTTG.

This clone was detected only once. The rearrangement joins TRBV20-1 to TRBJ1-1; D is unclear. The germline V gene has CDR1 DFQATT and CDR2 SNEGSKA (reference sequence). The CDR3 runs to 14 residues. Deletions cut 3 bases from V and 1 base from J, with 12 bases between. CDR3 protein: CSASLGSGNTEAFF. The DNA of the CDR3 is TGCAGTGCTAGTCTTGGCTCTGGGAACACTGAAGCTTTCTTT.

This chain joins TRBV28 and TRBJ1-1; a weak D match, TRBD1 (6 bases). The CDR3 length is 14 residues. The V and J ends lost 7 bases and 1 base respectively, with 13 bases between them. Germline CDR1 and CDR2: MDHEN and SYDVKM. The CDR3 reads CASIYRAGNTEAFF. CDR3 DNA: TGTGCCAGCATTTACAGGGCGGGGAACACTGAAGCTTTCTTT.

Comments on this clone: One junction end disagrees with the germline gene, perhaps due to a read error. V usage is TRBV28 and J usage is TRBJ2-7; D might be TRBD2 (5 bases). The CDR3 covers 12 residues. The germline CDR1 and CDR2 sequences are MDHEN and SYDVKM. This chain's CDR3 is CASSWGDYDQYF. DNA of the CDR3: TGTGCCAGCAGTTGGGGAGACTACGATCAGTACTTT.

In this sample, this clone turned up many times. CDR3 in amino acids: CSARGGDSPLHF. The CDR3 DNA sequence: TGCAGTGCTAGAGGCGGCGATTCACCCCTCCACTTT. The chain has TRBV20-1 and TRBJ1-6; no firm D call. V lost 1 base and J lost 8, with 6 bases in between. The CDR3 consists of 12 residues. Germline V lookup: CDR1 DFQATT, CDR2 SNEGSKA (reference sequence).